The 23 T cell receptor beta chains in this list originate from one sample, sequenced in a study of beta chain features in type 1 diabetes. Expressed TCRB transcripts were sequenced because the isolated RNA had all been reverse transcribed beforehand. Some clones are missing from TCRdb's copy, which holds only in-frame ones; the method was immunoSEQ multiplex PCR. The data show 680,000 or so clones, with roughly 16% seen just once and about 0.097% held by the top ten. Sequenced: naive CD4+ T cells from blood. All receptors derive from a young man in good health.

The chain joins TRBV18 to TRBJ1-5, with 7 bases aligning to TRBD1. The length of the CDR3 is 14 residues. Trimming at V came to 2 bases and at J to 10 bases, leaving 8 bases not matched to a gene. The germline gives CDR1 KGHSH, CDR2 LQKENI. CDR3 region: CASSPGQAISPQHF. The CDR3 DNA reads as TGTGCCAGCTCACCAGGACAGGCTATCAGCCCCCAGCATTTT.

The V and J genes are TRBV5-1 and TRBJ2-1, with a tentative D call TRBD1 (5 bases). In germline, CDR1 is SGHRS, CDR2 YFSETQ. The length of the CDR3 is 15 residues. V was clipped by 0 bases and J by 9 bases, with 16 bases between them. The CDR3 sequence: CASSLVSRGLGEQFF. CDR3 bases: TGCGCCAGCAGCTTGGTATCAAGGGGTTTGGGTGAGCAGTTCTTC. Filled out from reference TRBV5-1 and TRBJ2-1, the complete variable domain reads KAGVTQTPRYLIKTRGQQVTLSCSPISGHRSVSWYQQTPGQGLQFLFEYFSETQRNKGNFPGRFSGRQFSNSRSEMNVSTLELGDSALYLCASSLVSRGLGEQFFGPGTRLTVL.

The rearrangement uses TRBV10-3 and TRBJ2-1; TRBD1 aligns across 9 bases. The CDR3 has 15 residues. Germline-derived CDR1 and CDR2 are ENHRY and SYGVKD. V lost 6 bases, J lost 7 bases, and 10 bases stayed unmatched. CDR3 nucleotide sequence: TGTGCCATCAGAAGAGGGGGGACAGGGTGGAATGAGCAGTTCTTC. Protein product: CAIRRGGTGWNEQFF.

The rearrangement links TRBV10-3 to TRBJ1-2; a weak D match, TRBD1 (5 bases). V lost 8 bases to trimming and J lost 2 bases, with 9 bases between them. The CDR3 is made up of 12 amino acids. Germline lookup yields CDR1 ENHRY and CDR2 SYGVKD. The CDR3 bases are TGTGCCATCGTCCGGGACAACTATGGCTACACCTTC. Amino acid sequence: CAIVRDNYGYTF.

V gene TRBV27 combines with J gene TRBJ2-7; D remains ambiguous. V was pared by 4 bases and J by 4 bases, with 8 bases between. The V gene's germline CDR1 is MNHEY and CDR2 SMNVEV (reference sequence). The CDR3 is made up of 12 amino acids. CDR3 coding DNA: TGTGCCAGCAGTTCGGGCACTTACGAGCAGTACTTC. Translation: CASSSGTYEQYF.

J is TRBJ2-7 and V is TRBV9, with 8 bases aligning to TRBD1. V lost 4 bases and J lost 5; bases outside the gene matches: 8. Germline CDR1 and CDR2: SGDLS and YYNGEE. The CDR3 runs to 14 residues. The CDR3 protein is CASSYQGQAHEQYF. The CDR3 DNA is TGTGCCAGCAGCTACCAGGGACAGGCCCACGAGCAGTACTTC.

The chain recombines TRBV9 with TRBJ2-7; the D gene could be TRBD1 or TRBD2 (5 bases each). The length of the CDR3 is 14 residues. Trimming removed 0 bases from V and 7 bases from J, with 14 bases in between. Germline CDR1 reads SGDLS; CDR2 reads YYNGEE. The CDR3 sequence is CASSVATGTGEQYF. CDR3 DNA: TGTGCCAGCAGCGTAGCTACCGGGACGGGGGAGCAGTACTTC.

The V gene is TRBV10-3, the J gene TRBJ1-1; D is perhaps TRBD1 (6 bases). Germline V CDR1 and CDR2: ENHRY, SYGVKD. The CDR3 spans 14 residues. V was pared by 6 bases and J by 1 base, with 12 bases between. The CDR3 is CAISRSGANTEAFF. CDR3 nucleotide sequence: TGTGCCATCAGCCGTTCAGGGGCGAACACTGAAGCTTTCTTT.

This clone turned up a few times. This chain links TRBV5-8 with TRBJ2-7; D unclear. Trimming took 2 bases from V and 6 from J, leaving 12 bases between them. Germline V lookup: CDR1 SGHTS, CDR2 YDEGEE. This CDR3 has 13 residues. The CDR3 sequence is CASSFQVRSEQYF. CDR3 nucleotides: TGTGCCAGCAGCTTCCAGGTGAGGTCCGAGCAGTACTTC.

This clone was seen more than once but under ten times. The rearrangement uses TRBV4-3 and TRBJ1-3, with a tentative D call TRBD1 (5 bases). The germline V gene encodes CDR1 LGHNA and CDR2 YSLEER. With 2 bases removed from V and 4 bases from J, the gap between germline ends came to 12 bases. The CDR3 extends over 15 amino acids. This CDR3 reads CASSQTGLGGNTIYF. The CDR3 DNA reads TGCGCCAGCAGCCAAACAGGCCTGGGGGGAAACACCATATATTTT.

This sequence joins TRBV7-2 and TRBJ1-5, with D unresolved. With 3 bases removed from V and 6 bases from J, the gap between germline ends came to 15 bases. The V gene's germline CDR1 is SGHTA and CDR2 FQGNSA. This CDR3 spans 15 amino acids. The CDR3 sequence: CASSLLQTIVQPQHF. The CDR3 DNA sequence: TGTGCCAGCAGCTTGCTACAGACGATTGTTCAGCCCCAGCATTTT. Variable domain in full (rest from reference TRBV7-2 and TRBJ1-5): GAGVSQSPSNKVTEKGKDVELRCDPISGHTALYWYRQSLGQGLEFLIYFQGNSAPDKSGLPSDRFSAERTGGSVSTLTIQRTQQEDSAVYLCASSLLQTIVQPQHFGDGTRLSIL.

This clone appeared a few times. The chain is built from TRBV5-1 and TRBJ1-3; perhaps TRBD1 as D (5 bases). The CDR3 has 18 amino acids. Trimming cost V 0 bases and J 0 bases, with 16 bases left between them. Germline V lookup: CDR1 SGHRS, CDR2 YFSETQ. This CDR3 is CASSLGPLYRSSGNTIYF. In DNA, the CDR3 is TGCGCCAGCAGCTTGGGCCCACTCTACAGGAGCTCTGGAAACACCATATATTTT.

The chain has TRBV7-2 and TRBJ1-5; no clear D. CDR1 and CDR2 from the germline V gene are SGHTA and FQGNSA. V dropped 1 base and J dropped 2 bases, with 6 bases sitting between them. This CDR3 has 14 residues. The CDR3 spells CASSLDLGNQPQHF. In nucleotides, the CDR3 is TGTGCCAGCAGCTTAGATCTGGGCAATCAGCCCCAGCATTTT.

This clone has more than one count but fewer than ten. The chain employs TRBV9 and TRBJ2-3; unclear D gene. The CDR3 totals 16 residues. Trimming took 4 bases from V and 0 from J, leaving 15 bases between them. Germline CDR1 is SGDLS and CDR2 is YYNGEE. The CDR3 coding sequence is TGTGCCAGCAGCTCCCGGCCGTACTCTAGCACAGATACGCAGTATTTT. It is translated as CASSSRPYSSTDTQYF.

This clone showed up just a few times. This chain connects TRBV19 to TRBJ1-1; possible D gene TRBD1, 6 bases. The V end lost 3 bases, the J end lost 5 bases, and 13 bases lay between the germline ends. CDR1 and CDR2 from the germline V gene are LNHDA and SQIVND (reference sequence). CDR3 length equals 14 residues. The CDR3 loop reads CASSMVGGLTEAFF. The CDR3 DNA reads TGTGCCAGTAGTATGGTTGGGGGGCTGACTGAAGCTTTCTTT.

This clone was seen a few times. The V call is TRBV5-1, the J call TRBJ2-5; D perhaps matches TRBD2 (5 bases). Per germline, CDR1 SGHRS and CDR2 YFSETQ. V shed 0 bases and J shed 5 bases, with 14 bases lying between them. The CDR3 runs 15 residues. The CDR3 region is CASSLGVSVKETQYF. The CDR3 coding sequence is TGCGCCAGCAGCTTGGGGGTTAGCGTGAAGGAGACCCAGTACTTC.

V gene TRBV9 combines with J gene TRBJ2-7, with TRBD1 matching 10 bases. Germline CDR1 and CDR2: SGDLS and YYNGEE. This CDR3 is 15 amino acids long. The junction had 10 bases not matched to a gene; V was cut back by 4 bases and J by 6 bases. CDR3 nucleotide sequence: TGTGCCAGCAGCACAAAGGGGGACAGGGGAAGCGAGCAGTACTTC. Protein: CASSTKGDRGSEQYF. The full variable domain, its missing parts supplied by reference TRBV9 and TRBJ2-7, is DSGVTQTPKHLITATGQRVTLRCSPRSGDLSVYWYQQSLDQGLQFLIQYYNGEERAKGNILERFSAQQFPDLHSELNLSSLELGDSALYFCASSTKGDRGSEQYFGPGTRLTVT.

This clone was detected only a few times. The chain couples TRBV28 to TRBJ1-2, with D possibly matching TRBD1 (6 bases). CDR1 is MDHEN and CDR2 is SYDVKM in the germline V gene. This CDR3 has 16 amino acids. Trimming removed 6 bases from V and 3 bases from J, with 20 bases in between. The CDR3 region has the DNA TGTGCCAGCAGCCCTCCACTGGGTCAGGGGCACTATGGCTACACCTTC. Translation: CASSPPLGQGHYGYTF.

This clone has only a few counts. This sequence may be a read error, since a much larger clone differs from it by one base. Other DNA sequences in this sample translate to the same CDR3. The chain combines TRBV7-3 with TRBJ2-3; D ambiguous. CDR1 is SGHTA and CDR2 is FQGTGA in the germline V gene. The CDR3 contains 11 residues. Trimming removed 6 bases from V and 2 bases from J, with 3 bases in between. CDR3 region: CASSSTDTQYF. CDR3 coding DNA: TGTGCCAGCAGTTCCACAGATACGCAGTATTTT.

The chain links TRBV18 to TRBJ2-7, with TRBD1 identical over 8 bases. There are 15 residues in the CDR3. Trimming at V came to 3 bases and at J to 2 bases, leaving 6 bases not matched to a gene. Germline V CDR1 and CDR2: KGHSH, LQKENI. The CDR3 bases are TGTGCCAGCTCACCGGTGGACAGGGCCGCCTACGAGCAGTACTTC. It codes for CASSPVDRAAYEQYF.

CDR3 in DNA: TGTGCCAGCAGTTTCAAAGTCTCTGGAAACACCATATATTTT. This sequence encodes CASSFKVSGNTIYF. This chain links TRBV28 with TRBJ1-3; D gene uncertain. Trimming left V 3 bases short and J 0 bases short, with 6 bases between. The germline V gene has CDR1 MDHEN and CDR2 SYDVKM. CDR3 length: 14 residues.

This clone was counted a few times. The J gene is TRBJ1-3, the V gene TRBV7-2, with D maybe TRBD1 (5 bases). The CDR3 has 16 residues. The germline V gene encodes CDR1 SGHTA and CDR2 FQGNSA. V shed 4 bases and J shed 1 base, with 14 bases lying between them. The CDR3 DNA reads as TGTGCCAGCAGCTCGGCCGGGACGTTATCTGGAAACACCATATATTTT. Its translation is CASSSAGTLSGNTIYF.

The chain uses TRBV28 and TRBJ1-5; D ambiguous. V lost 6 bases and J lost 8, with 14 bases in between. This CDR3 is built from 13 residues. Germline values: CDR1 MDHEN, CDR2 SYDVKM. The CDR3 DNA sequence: TGTGCCAGCAGCAGAAACCGTCGGGAGCCCCAGCATTTT. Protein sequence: CASSRNRREPQHF.